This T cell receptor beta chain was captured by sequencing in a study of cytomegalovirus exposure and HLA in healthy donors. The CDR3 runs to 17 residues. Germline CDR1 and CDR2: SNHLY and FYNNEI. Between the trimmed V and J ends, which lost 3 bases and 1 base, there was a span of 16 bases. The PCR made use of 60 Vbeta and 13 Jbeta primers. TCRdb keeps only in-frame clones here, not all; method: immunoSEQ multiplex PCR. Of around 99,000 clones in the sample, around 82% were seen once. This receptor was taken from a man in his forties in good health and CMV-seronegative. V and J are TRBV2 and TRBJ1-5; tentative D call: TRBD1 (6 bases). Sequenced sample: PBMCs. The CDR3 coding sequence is TGTGCCAGCAGTGAGGGGTTGGTACAGGGAAGCAATCAGCCCCAGCATTTT. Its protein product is CASSEGLVQGSNQPQHF.